The source of this T cell receptor beta chain is a study of regulatory T cells in long-lasting Graves disease. This clonotype has a count of ten or more. The time point is: newly diagnosed GD, antithyroid drugs for less than 3 months. PBMC RNA served as the TCR library source. CDR1 SGHVS and CDR2 FQNEAQ come from the germline V gene. J lost 1 base, V lost 6 bases, and 6 bases had no gene match. This CDR3 region has 15 residues. To make TCR beta libraries, researchers used iRepertoire HTBI primers and Arm-PCR of CDR3 regions. TCRdb ran MiXCR on the multiplex PCR reads and lists one entry per CDR3 protein. The table has roughly 430,000 distinct CDR3 sequences, roughly 15% seen once. This sample also appeared in a second study, on T cells in Graves' hyperthyroidism and ophthalmopathy. In that study: Newly diagnosed patients aged 18 to 65 had hyperthyroidism of under 2 months' duration. Diagnosis relied on clinical symptoms, serum thyroxine and TRAb, thyroid ultrasound and orbital computed tomography. HTBI primers were the set used in a first-round RT-PCR of the TCR CDR3. Blood also contained most expanded thyroid clonotypes above 0.001.

Sequenced material: peripheral blood mononuclear cells (PBMCs), taken at new diagnosis, from a patient treated with antithyroid drugs. V and J are TRBV7-8 and TRBJ2-3, with 8 bases identical to TRBD2. The receptor comes from a woman in her thirties with Graves disease. The CDR3: CASSERERGTDTQYF. DNA for the CDR3: TGTGCCAGCAGTGAGCGGGAGAGGGGCACAGATACGCAGTATTTT.